A single sample is the source of the 8 T cell receptor beta chains below, sequenced in a study of T cell repertoires in cytomegalovirus infection. In TCRdb, the reads were re-called with MiXCR into one record per CDR3 protein. The sample has around 530,000 distinct CDR3 sequences; around 27% are singletons. The sample comprised PBMCs. These receptors were obtained from a human donor in good health (CMV status not recorded). Some clones in this sample may be carry-over from other donors' samples.

This clonotype was seen a handful of times. This chain connects TRBV6-5 to TRBJ2-1, with unresolved D. Germline-derived CDR1 and CDR2 are MNHEY and SVGAGI. This CDR3 has 12 residues. The V and J ends lost 6 bases and 9 bases respectively, with 12 bases between them. The chain's CDR3 is CASRSGTGEQFF. In nucleotides, the CDR3 is TGTGCCAGCAGATCCGGTACGGGTGAGCAGTTCTTC.

V and J are TRBV5-6 and TRBJ2-1; D remains unclear. V dropped 1 base and J dropped 5 bases, with 19 bases sitting between them. The CDR3 sequence is 17 residues long. Germline lookup yields CDR1 SGHDT and CDR2 YYEEEE. CDR3: CASSLLPFFGDDNEQFF. DNA for the CDR3: TGTGCCAGCAGCTTGCTCCCCTTTTTTGGAGACGACAATGAGCAGTTCTTC.

This sequence joins TRBV7-9 and TRBJ2-1; 11 positions agree with TRBD2. The trim removed 5 bases at V and 7 bases at J, leaving 7 bases unmatched. The CDR3 consists of 15 residues. Germline V lookup: CDR1 SEHNR, CDR2 FQNEAQ (reference sequence). The CDR3 DNA sequence: TGTGCCAGCAGCACCACTAGCGGGAGTCGGAATGAGCAGTTCTTC. Its protein product is CASSTTSGSRNEQFF.

In this sample, this clonotype turned up a few times. The genes are TRBV4-1 and TRBJ2-5, with TRBD1 identical over 8 bases. CDR3 length equals 15 residues. Germline CDR1 reads MGHRA; CDR2 reads YSYEKL. V dropped 4 bases and J dropped 0; count of bases not matched to a gene: 4. DNA of the CDR3: TGCGCCAGCAGCCCCGGGACAGGCGACCAAGAGACCCAGTACTTC. It is translated as CASSPGTGDQETQYF.

The chain employs TRBV20-1 and TRBJ2-3; D is unresolved. The germline V gene has CDR1 DFQATT and CDR2 SNEGSKA (reference sequence). The CDR3 length is 12 residues. Deletions cut 3 bases from V and 5 bases from J, with 9 bases between. CDR3 protein: CSASLDEDTQYF. DNA for the CDR3: TGCAGTGCTAGCTTGGACGAAGATACGCAGTATTTT.

This clonotype was seen only a few times. The V and J genes are TRBV28 and TRBJ2-7; TRBD1 might be the D (5 bases). The CDR3 contains 12 residues. V was cut by 6 bases and J by 5 bases, with 11 bases left in between. Germline V gene lookup returns CDR1 MDHEN and CDR2 SYDVKM. The CDR3 reads CASSLRVHEQYF. CDR3 nucleotides: TGTGCCAGCAGCCTCAGGGTCCACGAGCAGTACTTC.

The table lists this clonotype with a few counts. The chain carries TRBV6-1 and TRBJ2-3; TRBD1 agrees at 7 bases. Trimming at V came to 6 bases and at J to 0 bases, leaving 6 bases not matched to a gene. Germline CDR1 and CDR2: MNHNS and SASEGT. The CDR3 runs 15 residues. The DNA for the CDR3 is TGTGCCAGCAGGCTCCGGGACAGTAGCACAGATACGCAGTATTTT. This encodes CASRLRDSSTDTQYF.

This clonotype occurred a few times. The chain employs TRBV6-1 and TRBJ1-2, with D maybe TRBD1 (5 bases). CDR3 length equals 21 residues. Trimming removed 5 bases at V and 0 bases at J, with 31 bases between. The germline CDR1 and CDR2 sequences are MNHNS and SASEGT. In DNA, the CDR3 is TGTGCCAGCAGTCCCCGACGGGTTTTGCCGGGGGAGATTTTAACTAACTATGGCTACACCTTC. Protein: CASSPRRVLPGEILTNYGYTF.